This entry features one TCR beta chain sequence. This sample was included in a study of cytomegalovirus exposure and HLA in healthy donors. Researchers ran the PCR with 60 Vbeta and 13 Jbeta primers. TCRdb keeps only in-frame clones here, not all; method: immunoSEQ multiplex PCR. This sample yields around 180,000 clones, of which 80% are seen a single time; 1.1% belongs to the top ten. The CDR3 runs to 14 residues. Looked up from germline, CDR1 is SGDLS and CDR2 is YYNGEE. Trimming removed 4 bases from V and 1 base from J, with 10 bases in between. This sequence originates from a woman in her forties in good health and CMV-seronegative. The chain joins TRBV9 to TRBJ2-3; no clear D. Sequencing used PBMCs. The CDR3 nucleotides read TGTGCCAGCAGCCCTCTCTCCGGCACAGATACGCAGTATTTT. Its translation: CASSPLSGTDTQYF. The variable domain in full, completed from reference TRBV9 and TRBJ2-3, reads DSGVTQTPKHLITATGQRVTLRCSPRSGDLSVYWYQQSLDQGLQFLIQYYNGEERAKGNILERFSAQQFPDLHSELNLSSLELGDSALYFCASSPLSGTDTQYFGPGTRLTVL.